The 2 T cell receptor beta chains listed next were all sequenced from one sample in a study of T cells after yellow fever vaccination. TCRdb redid the calling of the 5' RACE reads with MiXCR, one entry per CDR3 protein. The sample lists some 240,000 distinct CDR3 sequences; about 5.2% were seen once. The sequences come from CD4+ T cells sorted from PBMCs, collected on the day of the yellow fever booster vaccination. The source of these receptors is a man younger than 35 who received the YFV17D yellow fever vaccine.

The V and J genes are TRBV2 and TRBJ1-6; 8 positions agree with TRBD1. The V gene end was trimmed by 7 bases and the J gene end by 15 bases; junction bases not matched to a gene: 17. CDR1 and CDR2 (germline): SNHLY, FYNNEI. CDR3 length equals 15 residues. CDR3 loop: CASTVGQGGVHDLHF. DNA for the CDR3: TGTGCCAGCACGGTAGGACAGGGAGGCGTCCATGACCTCCACTTT.

In its sample, this clonotype was seen a few times. This chain joins TRBV6-2 or TRBV6-3 and TRBJ2-1; 7 bases line up with TRBD2. Looked up from germline, CDR1 is MNHEY and CDR2 is SVGEGT. V gave up 6 bases and J gave up 8 bases; unmatched junction bases: 4. The CDR3 runs 12 residues. The CDR3 coding sequence is TGTGCCAGCAGCGCTAGCGGCCATGAGCAGTTCTTC. This sequence encodes CASSASGHEQFF.